Listed below are T cell receptor beta chains from one sample, sequenced in a study of blood T cell repertoires in COVID-19. The method was immunoSEQ multiplex PCR; TCRdb's version includes in-frame clones alone and lacks a portion of them. This table has about 210,000 clones, 80% appearing once. Sequenced: PBMCs or T cells enriched from blood (not recorded which). The source is a man aged 30 to 39 with acute COVID-19. Both conserved end residues are part of each CDR3. Each record gives: V gene, clone size, D gene, J gene, CDR3 DNA, CDR3 protein. The D gene is left open where the match is weak. Expanded clones get a size class; other rows say once, few or many, or leave the size out.

TRBV5-1,-,TRBD1,TRBJ1-2,TGCGCCAGCAGCTCGGGACAGGAGAACAGGCCTGGCTACACCTTC,CASSSGQENRPGYTF
TRBV6-5,-,TRBD1,TRBJ1-3,TGTGCCAGCAAAGGGGGGACAGCCTCTGGAAACACCATATATTTT,CASKGGTASGNTIYF
TRBV7-9,-,-,TRBJ1-6,TGTGCCAGCAGCCCGGGCTTGGGTGCGGGCGCACCCCTCCACTTT,CASSPGLGAGAPLHF
TRBV27,-,TRBD1,TRBJ1-2,TGTGCCAGCAGCGCCACAGGGGAAGGCTACACCTTC,CASSATGEGYTF
TRBV5-1,many,-,TRBJ1-2,TGCGCCAGCAGCGATCTCAAGGCGGGGGGCCGACGAAACTATGGCTACACCTTC,CASSDLKAGGRRNYGYTF
TRBV10-2,-,-,TRBJ1-4,TGCGCCAGCAGTGAGTCGGCCAGTATTAATGAAAAACTGTTTTTT,CASSESASINEKLFF
TRBV5-6,-,TRBD2,TRBJ2-7,TGTGCCAGCAGCTCCCGGACTAGCGGGGGGGCCTACGAGCAGTACTTC,CASSSRTSGGAYEQYF
TRBV30,-,-,TRBJ2-3,TGTGCCTGGAGCACTGGAGATACGCAGTATTTT,CAWSTGDTQYF
TRBV5-1,-,TRBD2,TRBJ2-1,TGCGCCAGCAGCTTAGAAACACTAGCGGGGGACTACAATGAGCAGTTCTTC,CASSLETLAGDYNEQFF
TRBV18,-,TRBD1,TRBJ1-2,TGTGCCAGCTCACCGGACAGGGGGAGCTATGGCTACACCTTC,CASSPDRGSYGYTF
TRBV2,-,-,TRBJ1-3,TGTGCCAGCAGTGAGGGCTTTCAATCTGGAAACACCATATATTTT,CASSEGFQSGNTIYF
TRBV12-1,-,-,TRBJ1-6,TGTGCCAGCAGCCCAAGCGGACAGCTACCGAATTCACCCCTCCACTTT,CASSPSGQLPNSPLHF
TRBV19,-,-,TRBJ1-6,TGTGCCAGTAGTTACAGTCGTTCACCCCTCCACTTT,CASSYSRSPLHF
TRBV11-2,-,TRBD1,TRBJ1-1,TGTGCCAGCAGCTTATATGTCGGGACAGGGGGGGTCGGTGGAGCTTTCTTT,CASSLYVGTGGVGGAFF
TRBV9,-,-,TRBJ1-1,TGTGCCAGCAGCGCCGGGAGGGGAATCGGCACTGAAGCTTTCTTT,CASSAGRGIGTEAFF
TRBV5-1,few,-,TRBJ1-6,TGCGCCAGCAGCCTAGACTCGGGGTTCAATCACTCACCCCTCCACTTT,CASSLDSGFNHSPLHF
TRBV5-4,-,TRBD1,TRBJ2-6,TGTGCCAGCAGCCTCGGGACAGCCTCTGGGGCCAACGTCCTGACTTTC,CASSLGTASGANVLTF
TRBV28,once,-,TRBJ2-2,TGTGCCAGCAGTTCACAGGGGAACACCGGGGAGCTGTTTTTT,CASSSQGNTGELFF
TRBV3-1/TRBV3-2,-,-,TRBJ1-2,TGTGCCAGCAGCCCTGGACAGAACAAAGGCTATGGCTACACCTTC,CASSPGQNKGYGYTF
TRBV19,-,-,TRBJ1-5,TGTGCCAGTAGTGCCAGGGACTTTCGCAATCAGCCCCAGCATTTT,CASSARDFRNQPQHF
TRBV18,-,TRBD1,TRBJ1-1,TGTGCCAGCTCACCCGACAGGGTTAACACTGAAGCTTTCTTT,CASSPDRVNTEAFF
TRBV6-5,once,-,TRBJ2-1,TGTGCCAGCAGCTATGCCGGGACACCGAACAATGAGCAGTTCTTC,CASSYAGTPNNEQFF
TRBV10-3,few,TRBD1,TRBJ1-1,TGTGCCATCAGGGGGACAGGTCCTTCTGAAGCTTTCTTT,CAIRGTGPSEAFF
TRBV19,few,TRBD1,TRBJ1-3,TGTGCCAGTAGTAGCGGACAGGGAGGACTTGGAAACACCATATATTTT,CASSSGQGGLGNTIYF
TRBV9,-,-,TRBJ2-2,TGTGCCAGCAGCGTATCACCCACCGAGGGTACCGGGGAGCTGTTTTTT,CASSVSPTEGTGELFF
TRBV7-9,-,-,TRBJ2-4,TGTGCCAGCAGCTCTTGGACCGGGGATTCGGCCAAAAACATTCAGTACTTC,CASSSWTGDSAKNIQYF
TRBV7-2,-,-,TRBJ2-1,TGTGCCAGCAGCGGTATACAGGGACCCAATGAGCAGTTCTTC,CASSGIQGPNEQFF
TRBV4-2,-,-,TRBJ1-1,TGTGCCAGCAGCCAACCCACAGGGAGGGACACTGAAGCTTTCTTT,CASSQPTGRDTEAFF
TRBV10-3,once,TRBD2,TRBJ2-5,TGTGCCATCAGGACAGAACTCGGACTAGCGGAGACCCAGTACTTC,CAIRTELGLAETQYF
TRBV27,-,-,TRBJ1-5,TGTGCCAGCAGCCCCCTTGGGGGGGTACTCAATCAGCCCCAGCATTTT,CASSPLGGVLNQPQHF
TRBV5-1,-,TRBD1,TRBJ1-3,TGCGCCAGCAGCTCGGGACAGGGGACAGGAAACACCATATATTTT,CASSSGQGTGNTIYF
TRBV4-1,-,TRBD2,TRBJ2-5,TGCGCCAGCAGCCAGGCCCTTAGCGGGGGGGCCTCGGGGACCCAGTACTTC,CASSQALSGGASGTQYF
TRBV28,many,-,TRBJ1-3,TGTGCCAGCAGTTTAGGAGGGGACCCCTCTGGAAACACCATATATTTT,CASSLGGDPSGNTIYF
TRBV3-1/TRBV3-2,-,TRBD2,TRBJ2-3,TGTGCCAGCAGCCAAGGTGGACTAGTGGTAGATACGCAGTATTTT,CASSQGGLVVDTQYF
TRBV6-6,-,-,TRBJ1-1,TGTGCCAGCAGTTACGCTAGCCCGAACACTGAAGCTTTCTTT,CASSYASPNTEAFF
TRBV18,-,-,TRBJ1-6,TGTGCCAGCTCACCAGCCGGGGAAGTATCCCCCCTCCACTTT,CASSPAGEVSPLHF
TRBV1,-,-,TRBJ2-3,TGCACCAGCAGGATAACTAGCGGGGGCTTCACAGATACGCAGTATTTT,CTSRITSGGFTDTQYF
TRBV19,-,TRBD1,TRBJ2-5,TGTGCCAGTAGTATGGAGGACAGGGGGCTTGTGACCCAGTACTTC,CASSMEDRGLVTQYF
TRBV29-1,-,-,TRBJ1-4,TGCAGCGTCACAGGGTCAACTAATGAAAAACTGTTTTTT,CSVTGSTNEKLFF
TRBV6-5,few,-,TRBJ1-2,TGTGCCAGCAGTCCGTTTAACTATGGCTACACCTTC,CASSPFNYGYTF
TRBV29-1,-,-,TRBJ2-1,TGCAGCCCTTCAGGAGCGGGTTCCTACAATGAGCAGTTCTTC,CSPSGAGSYNEQFF